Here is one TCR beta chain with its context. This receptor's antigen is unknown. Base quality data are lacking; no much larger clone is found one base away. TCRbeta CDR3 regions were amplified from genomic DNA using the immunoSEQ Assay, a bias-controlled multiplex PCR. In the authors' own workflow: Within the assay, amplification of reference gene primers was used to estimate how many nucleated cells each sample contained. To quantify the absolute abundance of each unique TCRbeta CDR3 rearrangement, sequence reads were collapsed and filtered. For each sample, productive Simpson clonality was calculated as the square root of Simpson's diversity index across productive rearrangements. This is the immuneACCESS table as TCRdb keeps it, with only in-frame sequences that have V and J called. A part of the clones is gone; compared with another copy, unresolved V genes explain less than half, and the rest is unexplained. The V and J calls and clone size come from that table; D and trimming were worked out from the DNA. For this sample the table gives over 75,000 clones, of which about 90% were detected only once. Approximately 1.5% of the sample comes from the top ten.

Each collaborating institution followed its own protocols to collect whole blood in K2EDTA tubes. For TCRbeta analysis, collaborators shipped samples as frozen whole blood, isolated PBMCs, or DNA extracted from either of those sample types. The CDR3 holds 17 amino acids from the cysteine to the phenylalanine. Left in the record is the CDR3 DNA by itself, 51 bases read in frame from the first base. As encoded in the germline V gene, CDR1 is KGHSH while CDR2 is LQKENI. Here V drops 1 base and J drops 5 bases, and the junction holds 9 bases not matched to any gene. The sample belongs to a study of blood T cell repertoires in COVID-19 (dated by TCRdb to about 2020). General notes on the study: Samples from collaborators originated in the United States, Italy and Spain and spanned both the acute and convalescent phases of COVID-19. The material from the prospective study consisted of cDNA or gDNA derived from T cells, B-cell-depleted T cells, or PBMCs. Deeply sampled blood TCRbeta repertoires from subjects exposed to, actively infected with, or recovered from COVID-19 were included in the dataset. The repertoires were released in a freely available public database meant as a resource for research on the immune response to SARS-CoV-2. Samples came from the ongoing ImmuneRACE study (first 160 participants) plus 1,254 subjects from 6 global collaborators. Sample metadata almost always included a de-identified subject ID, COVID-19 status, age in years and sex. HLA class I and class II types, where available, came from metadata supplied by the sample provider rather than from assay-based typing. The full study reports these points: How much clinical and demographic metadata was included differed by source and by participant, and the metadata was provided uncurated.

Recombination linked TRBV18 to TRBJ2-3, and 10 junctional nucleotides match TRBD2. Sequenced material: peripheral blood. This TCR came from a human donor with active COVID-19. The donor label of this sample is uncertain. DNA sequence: TGTGCCAGCTCACCACTTCCGCTAGCGGGGGTTAAAGATACGCAGTATTTT. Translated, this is CASSPLPLAGVKDTQYF.